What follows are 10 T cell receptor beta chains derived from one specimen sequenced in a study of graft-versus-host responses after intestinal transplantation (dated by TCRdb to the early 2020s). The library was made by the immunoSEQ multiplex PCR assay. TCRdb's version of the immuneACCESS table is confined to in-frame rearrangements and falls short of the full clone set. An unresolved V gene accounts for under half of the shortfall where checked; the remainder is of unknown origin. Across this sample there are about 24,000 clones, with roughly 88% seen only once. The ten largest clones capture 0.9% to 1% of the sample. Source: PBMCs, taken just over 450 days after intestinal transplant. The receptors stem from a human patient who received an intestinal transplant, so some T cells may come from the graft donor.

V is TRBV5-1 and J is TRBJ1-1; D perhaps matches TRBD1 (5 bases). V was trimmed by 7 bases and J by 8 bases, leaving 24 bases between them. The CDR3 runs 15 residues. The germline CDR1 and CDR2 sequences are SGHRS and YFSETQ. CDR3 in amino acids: CASRITGREGSEAFF. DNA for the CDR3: TGCGCCAGCCGCATAACAGGCAGGGAGGGGTCCGAAGCTTTCTTT.

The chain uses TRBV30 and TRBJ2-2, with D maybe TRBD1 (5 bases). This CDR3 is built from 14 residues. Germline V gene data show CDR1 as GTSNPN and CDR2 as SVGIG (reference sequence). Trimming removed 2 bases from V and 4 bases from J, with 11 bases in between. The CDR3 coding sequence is TGTGCCTGGAGTTGGTCCAGGGCCACCGGGGAGCTGTTTTTT. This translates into CAWSWSRATGELFF.

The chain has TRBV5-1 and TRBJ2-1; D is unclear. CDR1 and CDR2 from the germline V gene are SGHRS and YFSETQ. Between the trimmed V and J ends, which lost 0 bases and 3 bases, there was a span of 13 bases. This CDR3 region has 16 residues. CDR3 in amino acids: CASSLAKDSGYNEQFF. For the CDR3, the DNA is TGCGCCAGCAGCTTGGCGAAAGATTCGGGCTACAATGAGCAGTTCTTC.

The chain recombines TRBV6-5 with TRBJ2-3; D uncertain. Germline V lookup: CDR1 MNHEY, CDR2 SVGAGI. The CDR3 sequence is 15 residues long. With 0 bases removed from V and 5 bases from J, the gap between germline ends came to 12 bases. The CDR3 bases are TGTGCCAGCAGTTACTCGAAAGCGTCATTAGATACGCAGTATTTT. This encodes CASSYSKASLDTQYF.

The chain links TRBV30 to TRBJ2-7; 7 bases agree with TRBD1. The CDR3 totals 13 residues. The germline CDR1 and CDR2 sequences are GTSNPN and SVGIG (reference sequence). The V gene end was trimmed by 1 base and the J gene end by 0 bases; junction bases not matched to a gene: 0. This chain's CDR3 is CAWSAGGSYEQYF. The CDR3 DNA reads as TGTGCCTGGAGTGCAGGGGGCTCCTACGAGCAGTACTTC.

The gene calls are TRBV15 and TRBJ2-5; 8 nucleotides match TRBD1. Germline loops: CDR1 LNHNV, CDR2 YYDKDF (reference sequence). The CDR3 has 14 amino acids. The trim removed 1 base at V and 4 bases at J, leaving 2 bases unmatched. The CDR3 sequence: CATSRGDRGETQYF. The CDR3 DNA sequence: TGTGCCACCAGCAGAGGAGACAGGGGAGAGACCCAGTACTTC.

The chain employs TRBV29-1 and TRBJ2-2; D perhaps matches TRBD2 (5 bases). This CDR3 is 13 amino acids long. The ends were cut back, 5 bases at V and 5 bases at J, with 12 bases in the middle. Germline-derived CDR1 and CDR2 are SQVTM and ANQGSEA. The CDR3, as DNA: TGCAGCGTTCACAGCGGCATGACCGGGGAGCTGTTTTTT. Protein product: CSVHSGMTGELFF.

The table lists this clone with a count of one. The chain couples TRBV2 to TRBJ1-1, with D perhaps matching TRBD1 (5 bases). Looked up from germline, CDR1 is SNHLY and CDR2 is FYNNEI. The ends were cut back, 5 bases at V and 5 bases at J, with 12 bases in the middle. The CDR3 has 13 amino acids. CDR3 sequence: CASSSLGETEAFF. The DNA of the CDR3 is TGTGCCAGCAGTAGTCTAGGGGAAACTGAAGCTTTCTTT.

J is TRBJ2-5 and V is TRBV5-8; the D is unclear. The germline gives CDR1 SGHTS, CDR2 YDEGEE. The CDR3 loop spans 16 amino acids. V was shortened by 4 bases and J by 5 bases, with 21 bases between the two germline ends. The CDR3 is CASSPYAPKSRETQYF. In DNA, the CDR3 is TGTGCCAGCAGCCCCTACGCCCCGAAGAGCAGGGAGACCCAGTACTTC.

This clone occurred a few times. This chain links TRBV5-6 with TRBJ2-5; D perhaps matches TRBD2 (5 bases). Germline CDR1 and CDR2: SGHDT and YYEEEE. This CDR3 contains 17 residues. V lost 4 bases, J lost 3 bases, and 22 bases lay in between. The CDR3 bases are TGTGCCAGCAGCCCATTACCGGGATCCCTCCAGGAAGAGACCCAGTACTTC. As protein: CASSPLPGSLQEETQYF.